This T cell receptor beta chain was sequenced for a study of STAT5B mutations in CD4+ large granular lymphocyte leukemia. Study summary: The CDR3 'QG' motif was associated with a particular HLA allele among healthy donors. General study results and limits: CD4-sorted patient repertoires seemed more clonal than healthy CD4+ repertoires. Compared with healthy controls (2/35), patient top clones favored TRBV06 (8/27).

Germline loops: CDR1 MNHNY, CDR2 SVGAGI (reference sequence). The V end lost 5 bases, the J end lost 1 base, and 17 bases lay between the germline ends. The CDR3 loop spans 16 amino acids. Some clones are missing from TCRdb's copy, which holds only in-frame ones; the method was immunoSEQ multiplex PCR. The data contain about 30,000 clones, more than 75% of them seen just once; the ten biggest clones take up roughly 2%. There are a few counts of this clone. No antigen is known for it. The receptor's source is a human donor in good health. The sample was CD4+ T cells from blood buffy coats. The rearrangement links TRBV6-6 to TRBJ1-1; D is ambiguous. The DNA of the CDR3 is TGTGCCAGCAGTCACATACCCTCGCGGAAGAACACTGAAGCTTTCTTT. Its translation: CASSHIPSRKNTEAFF.